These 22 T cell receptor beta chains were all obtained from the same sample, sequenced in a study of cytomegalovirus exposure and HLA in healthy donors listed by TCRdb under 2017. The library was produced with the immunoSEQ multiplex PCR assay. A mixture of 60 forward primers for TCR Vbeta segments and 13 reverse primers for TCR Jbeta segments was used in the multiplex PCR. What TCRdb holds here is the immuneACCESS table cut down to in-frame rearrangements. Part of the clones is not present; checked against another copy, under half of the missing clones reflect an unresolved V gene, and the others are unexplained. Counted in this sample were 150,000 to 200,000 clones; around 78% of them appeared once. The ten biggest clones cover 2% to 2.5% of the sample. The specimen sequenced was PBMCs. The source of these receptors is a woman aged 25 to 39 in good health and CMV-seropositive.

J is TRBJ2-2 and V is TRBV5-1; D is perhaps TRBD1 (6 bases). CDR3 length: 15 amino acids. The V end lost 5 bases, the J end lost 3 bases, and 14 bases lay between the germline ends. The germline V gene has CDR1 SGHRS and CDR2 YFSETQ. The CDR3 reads CASSLQGLDTGELFF. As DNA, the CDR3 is TGCGCCAGCAGTTTACAGGGTTTGGACACCGGGGAGCTGTTTTTT.

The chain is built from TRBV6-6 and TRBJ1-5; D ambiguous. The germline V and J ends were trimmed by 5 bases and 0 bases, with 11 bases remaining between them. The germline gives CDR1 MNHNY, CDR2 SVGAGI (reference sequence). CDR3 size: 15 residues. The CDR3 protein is CASSPGKISNQPQHF. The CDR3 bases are TGTGCCAGCAGTCCGGGGAAGATTAGCAATCAGCCCCAGCATTTT.

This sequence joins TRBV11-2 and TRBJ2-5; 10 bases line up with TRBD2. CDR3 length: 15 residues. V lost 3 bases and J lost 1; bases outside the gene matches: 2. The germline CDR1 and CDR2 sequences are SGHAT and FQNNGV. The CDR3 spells CASSLSGGVQETQYF. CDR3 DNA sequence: TGTGCCAGCAGCTTGAGCGGGGGGGTCCAAGAGACCCAGTACTTC.

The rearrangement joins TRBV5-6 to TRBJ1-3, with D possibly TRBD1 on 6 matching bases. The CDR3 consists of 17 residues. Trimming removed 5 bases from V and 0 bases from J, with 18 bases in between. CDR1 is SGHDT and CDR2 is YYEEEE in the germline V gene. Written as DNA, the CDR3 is TGTGCCAGCAGACCCCGCAGGGGATCCTACTCTGGAAACACCATATATTTT. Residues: CASRPRRGSYSGNTIYF.

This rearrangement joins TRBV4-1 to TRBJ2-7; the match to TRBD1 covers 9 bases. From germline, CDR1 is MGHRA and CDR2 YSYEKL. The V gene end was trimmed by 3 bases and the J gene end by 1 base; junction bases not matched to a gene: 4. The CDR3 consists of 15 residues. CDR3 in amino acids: CASSHFGTGSYEQYF. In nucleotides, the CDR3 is TGCGCCAGCAGCCACTTTGGGACAGGGTCCTACGAGCAGTACTTC.

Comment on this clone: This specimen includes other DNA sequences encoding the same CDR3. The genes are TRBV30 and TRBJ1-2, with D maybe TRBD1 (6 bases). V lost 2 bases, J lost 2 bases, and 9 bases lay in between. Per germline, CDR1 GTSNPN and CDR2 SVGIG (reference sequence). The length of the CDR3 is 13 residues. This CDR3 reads CAWSPQGNYGYTF. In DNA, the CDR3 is TGTGCCTGGAGTCCCCAGGGGAACTATGGCTACACCTTC.

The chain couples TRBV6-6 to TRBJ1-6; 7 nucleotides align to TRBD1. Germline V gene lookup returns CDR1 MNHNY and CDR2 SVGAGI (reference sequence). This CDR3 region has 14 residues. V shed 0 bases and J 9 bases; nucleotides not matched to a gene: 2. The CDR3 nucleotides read TGTGCCAGCAGTTACTCCGACAGGGCTTCACCCCTCCACTTT. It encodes CASSYSDRASPLHF.

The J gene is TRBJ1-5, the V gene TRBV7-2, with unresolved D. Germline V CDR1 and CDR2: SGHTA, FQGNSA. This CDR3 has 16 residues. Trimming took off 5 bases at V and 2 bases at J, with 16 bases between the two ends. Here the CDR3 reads CASSPVGSGGNQPQHF. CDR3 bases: TGTGCCAGCAGCCCGGTCGGCTCCGGGGGCAATCAGCCCCAGCATTTT.

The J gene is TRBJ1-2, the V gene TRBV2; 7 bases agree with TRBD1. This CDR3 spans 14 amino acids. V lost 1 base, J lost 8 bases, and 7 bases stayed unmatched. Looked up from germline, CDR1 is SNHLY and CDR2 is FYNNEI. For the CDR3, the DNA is TGTGCCAGCAGTGAAGAACAGGGGAGAGGCGGCTACACCTTC. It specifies CASSEEQGRGGYTF.

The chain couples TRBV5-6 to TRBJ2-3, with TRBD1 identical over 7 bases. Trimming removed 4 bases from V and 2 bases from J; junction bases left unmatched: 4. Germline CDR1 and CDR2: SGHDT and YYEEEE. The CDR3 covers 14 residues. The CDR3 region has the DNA TGTGCCAGCAGCGACGGACAGGTCACAGATACGCAGTATTTT. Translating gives CASSDGQVTDTQYF.

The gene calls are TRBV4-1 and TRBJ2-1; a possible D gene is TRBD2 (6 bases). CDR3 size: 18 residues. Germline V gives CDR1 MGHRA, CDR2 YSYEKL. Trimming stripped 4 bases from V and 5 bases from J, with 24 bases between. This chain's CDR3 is CASSPTPGGGRWDNEQFF. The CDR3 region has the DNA TGCGCCAGCAGCCCGACCCCCGGCGGAGGGCGTTGGGACAATGAGCAGTTCTTC.

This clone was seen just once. The CDR3 region has the DNA TGTGCCAGCAGGGACAGGGGTATTGATTCACCCCTCCACTTT. Protein sequence: CASRDRGIDSPLHF. The chain couples TRBV7-8 to TRBJ1-6, with TRBD1 matching 9 bases. The germline V gene encodes CDR1 SGHVS and CDR2 FQNEAQ. CDR3 length: 14 residues. V lost 6 bases, J lost 8 bases, and 5 bases stayed unmatched.

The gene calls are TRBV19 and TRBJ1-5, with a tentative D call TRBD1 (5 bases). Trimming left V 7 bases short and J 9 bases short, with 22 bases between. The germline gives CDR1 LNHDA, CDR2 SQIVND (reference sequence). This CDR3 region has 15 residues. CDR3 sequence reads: CASKGQGVSGRPQHF. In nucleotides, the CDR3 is TGTGCCAGTAAAGGCCAAGGGGTATCCGGTCGGCCCCAGCATTTT.

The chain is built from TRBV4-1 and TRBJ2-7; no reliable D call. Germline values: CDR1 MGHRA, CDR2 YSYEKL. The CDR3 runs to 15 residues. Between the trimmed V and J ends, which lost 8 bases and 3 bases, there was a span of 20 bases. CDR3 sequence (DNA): TGCGCCAGCTCTGAGACATCTAACGCCGGCTACGAGCAGTACTTC. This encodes CASSETSNAGYEQYF.

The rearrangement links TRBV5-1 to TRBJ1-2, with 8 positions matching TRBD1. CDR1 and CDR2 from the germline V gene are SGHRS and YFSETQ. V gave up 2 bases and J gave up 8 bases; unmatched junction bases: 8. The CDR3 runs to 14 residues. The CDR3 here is CASSLGQGAIGYTF. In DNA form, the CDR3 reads TGCGCCAGCAGCTTAGGGCAGGGGGCGATCGGCTACACCTTC.

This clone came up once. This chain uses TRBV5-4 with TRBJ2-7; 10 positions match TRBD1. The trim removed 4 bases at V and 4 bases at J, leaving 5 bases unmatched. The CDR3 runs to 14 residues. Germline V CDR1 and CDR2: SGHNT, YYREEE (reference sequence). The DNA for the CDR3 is TGTGCCAGCAGCGTTCCGGGACAGGGGTACGAGCAGTACTTC. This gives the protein CASSVPGQGYEQYF.

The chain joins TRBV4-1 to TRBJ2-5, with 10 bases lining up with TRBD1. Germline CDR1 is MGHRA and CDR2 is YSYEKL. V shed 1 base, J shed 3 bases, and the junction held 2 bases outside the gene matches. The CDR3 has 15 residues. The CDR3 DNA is TGCGCCAGCAGCCAAGCTGGGACAGGGGAAGAGACCCAGTACTTC. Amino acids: CASSQAGTGEETQYF.

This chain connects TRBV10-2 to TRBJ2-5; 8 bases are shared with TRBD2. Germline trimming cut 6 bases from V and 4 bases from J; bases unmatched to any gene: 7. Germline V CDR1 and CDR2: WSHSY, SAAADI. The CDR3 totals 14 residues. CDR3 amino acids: CASRQGRGGETQYF. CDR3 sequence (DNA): TGCGCCAGCAGGCAGGGACGGGGGGGAGAGACCCAGTACTTC.

This CDR3 is CAWNPRTGGRSDQPQHF. CDR3 bases: TGTGCCTGGAACCCTCGGACAGGGGGCAGATCGGATCAGCCCCAGCATTTT. This sequence joins TRBV30 and TRBJ1-5, with 11 positions matching TRBD1. The junction had 13 bases not matched to a gene; V was cut back by 4 bases and J by 5 bases. The CDR3 spans 17 residues. Per the germline V gene, CDR1 is GTSNPN and CDR2 is SVGIG (reference sequence).

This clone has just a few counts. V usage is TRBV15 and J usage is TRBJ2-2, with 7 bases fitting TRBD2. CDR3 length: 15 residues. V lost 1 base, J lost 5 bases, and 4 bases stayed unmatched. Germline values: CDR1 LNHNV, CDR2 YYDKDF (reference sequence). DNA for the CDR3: TGTGCCACCAGCAGAGGCGGGGAGGGGACCGGGGAGCTGTTTTTT. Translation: CATSRGGEGTGELFF.

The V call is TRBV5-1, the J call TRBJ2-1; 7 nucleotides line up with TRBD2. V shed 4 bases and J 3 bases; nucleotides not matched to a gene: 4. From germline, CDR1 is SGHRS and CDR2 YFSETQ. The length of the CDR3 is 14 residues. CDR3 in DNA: TGCGCCAGCAGCGGGGGGGGAGTCTACAATGAGCAGTTCTTC. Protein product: CASSGGGVYNEQFF.

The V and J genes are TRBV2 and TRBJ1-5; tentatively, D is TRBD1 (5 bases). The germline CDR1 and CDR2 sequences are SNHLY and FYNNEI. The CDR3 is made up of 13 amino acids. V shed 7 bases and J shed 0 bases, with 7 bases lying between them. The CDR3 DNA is TGTGCCAGCAAGGACAATAGCAATCAGCCCCAGCATTTT. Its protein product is CASKDNSNQPQHF.